The TCR beta chain under discussion was sequenced for a study of T cell changes during pregnancy in multiple sclerosis. TCRdb keeps only in-frame clones here, not all; method: immunoSEQ multiplex PCR. Among 40,000 to 50,000 clones listed, roughly 91% were seen once. CDR1 is MGHDK, CDR2 SYGVNS, per germline. CDR3 length equals 16 residues. Trimming shortened V by 1 base and J by 3 bases, and 16 bases separated the two germline ends. The sequence was collected from a female donor with multiple sclerosis, enrolled in a pregnancy study. The chain recombines TRBV25-1 with TRBJ2-7; D possibly corresponds to TRBD1 (6 bases). The specimen was CD8+ T cells from peripheral blood mononuclear cells, collected in the first trimester of pregnancy. The CDR3 nucleotides read TGTGCCAGCAGTGAATCTGGGGGCCAAGGAGGCTACGAGCAGTACTTC. Translating it yields CASSESGGQGGYEQYF.